Listed below are T cell receptor beta chains from one sample, sequenced in a study of blood T cell repertoires in COVID-19. Here immunoSEQ multiplex PCR was the method, and the copy in TCRdb shows in-frame clones only, minus some. The repertoire consists of 110,000 or so clones, with 70% to 85% occurring once and the leading ten covering about 1.8%. The sample taken for sequencing was peripheral blood. The source is a middle-aged woman with acute or convalescent COVID-19. CDR3s include the opening cysteine and the closing phenylalanine or tryptophan. Size values are once, few and many counts, or a class for expanded clones, and some rows have none.

J,V,size,CDR3
TRBJ1-2,TRBV28,-,CASSTPRPTDRGWGGYTF
TRBJ2-3,TRBV30,-,CAWSVGGAADTQYF
TRBJ2-1,TRBV10-2,-,CAINVGAHEQFF
TRBJ2-2,TRBV18,-,CASSPGQGWNGELFF
TRBJ2-2,TRBV29-1,-,CSVVLANTGELFF
TRBJ2-7,TRBV18,-,CASSLGEGIWSEQYF
TRBJ1-1,TRBV5-1,once,CASSTGTGENTEAFF
TRBJ2-1,TRBV9,-,CASSASGSSYNEQFF
TRBJ2-3,TRBV7-9,-,CASSLQGLADTQYF
TRBJ2-3,TRBV7-2,-,CASSLAGLANGDTQYF
TRBJ2-7,TRBV7-2,-,CASSSRMQGANEQYF
TRBJ1-2,TRBV28,-,CASSQTGYSYGYTF
TRBJ2-7,TRBV3-1/TRBV3-2,-,CASSDDRVDYEQYF
TRBJ1-2,TRBV28,-,CASSLAGRDGYTF
TRBJ2-7,TRBV27,-,CASGRMGQTPYEQYF
TRBJ2-5,TRBV6-5,-,CASRALAGEGAQYF
TRBJ2-1,TRBV6-4,-,CASSEGLAGSDEQFF
TRBJ2-3,TRBV11-3,-,CASSAGLTSTDTQYF
TRBJ1-1,TRBV7-9,-,CASSALTGSNTEAFF
TRBJ1-6,TRBV28,-,CASSSGTGAKTYNSPLHF
TRBJ1-5,TRBV6-5,-,CASSYSYSGNQPQHF
TRBJ1-6,TRBV6-1,-,CASSEGTGYSPLHF
TRBJ2-6,TRBV18,-,CASSPAGAGANVLTF
TRBJ1-2,TRBV18,once,CASQQSQGPSNYGYTF
TRBJ2-7,TRBV27,once,CASLDGTLGQAYEQYF
TRBJ2-5,TRBV11-1,-,CASSDDRGHKTQYF
TRBJ1-4,TRBV28,-,CASRPPARDSNEKLFF
TRBJ1-3,TRBV5-1,-,CASSLDRAGNTIYF
TRBJ2-7,TRBV5-1,-,CASSPAPARGTYEQYF
TRBJ1-1,TRBV5-1,-,CASSPGSLGGNTEAFF
TRBJ1-4,TRBV5-6,-,CASSFRGEGNEKLFF
TRBJ1-2,TRBV29-1,-,CSVGKSTGLATSNYGYTF
TRBJ2-5,TRBV9,-,CASSVWGGSSGETQYF
TRBJ2-7,TRBV18,many,CASSPKRDFGAYEQYF
TRBJ2-3,TRBV5-1,-,CATAPRDTDTQYF
TRBJ2-3,TRBV6-5,-,CASSLGTSGSDTQYF
TRBJ1-6,TRBV6-5,once,CASTAGFISPLHF
TRBJ2-7,TRBV5-5,-,CASIKPGQGYYEQYF
TRBJ2-3,TRBV9,-,CASSAAGGDTQYF
TRBJ2-3,TRBV6-6,-,CASSSGLAGTDTQYF
TRBJ2-5,TRBV2,-,CASSPSVGNQETQYF
TRBJ1-4,TRBV18,-,CASSPPARGKNEKLFF
TRBJ2-7,TRBV5-1,-,CASSYRGEVYEQYF
TRBJ1-1,TRBV9,-,CASSVAAGGIEAFF
TRBJ1-2,TRBV18,-,CASAGQEGYGYTF
TRBJ1-3,TRBV19,few,CASRTRRGHTIYF
TRBJ2-5,TRBV19,-,CASKTQGAHEETQYF
TRBJ1-6,TRBV7-3,few,CASSQSANSPLHF